Below, 16 T cell receptor beta chains from the same sample are listed, as sequenced in a study of cytomegalovirus exposure and HLA in healthy donors. Vbeta (60) and Jbeta (13) primers were used in the PCR. Clones were read by immunoSEQ multiplex PCR, and TCRdb kept only the in-frame ones, dropping some. The sample lists roughly 100,000 clones, approximately 82% occurring once. Material for sequencing was PBMCs. Receptors were obtained from a man between 40 and 49 years old in good health and CMV-seronegative.

The V and J genes are TRBV6-6 and TRBJ1-1, with 8 bases fitting TRBD1. There are 13 residues in the CDR3. From germline, CDR1 is MNHNY and CDR2 SVGAGI (reference sequence). With 6 bases clipped from V and 1 base from J, the junction kept 1 base outside the gene matches. This chain's CDR3 is CASRDRENTEAFF. In DNA, the CDR3 is TGTGCCAGCAGGGACAGGGAGAACACTGAAGCTTTCTTT.

This chain's CDR3 is CASASGGIPTDTQYF. The DNA for the CDR3 is TGTGCCAGCGCTAGCGGGGGGATACCCACAGATACGCAGTATTTT. The rearrangement uses TRBV27 and TRBJ2-3, with TRBD2 identical over 11 bases. The germline V gene encodes CDR1 MNHEY and CDR2 SMNVEV (reference sequence). The CDR3 consists of 15 residues. The J segment lost 2 bases and the V segment lost 8 bases, leaving 6 bases of the junction unmatched.

V is TRBV25-1 and J is TRBJ1-1; the match to TRBD1 covers 10 bases. J lost 5 bases, V lost 7 bases, and 7 bases had no gene match. CDR3 length: 14 residues. Germline-derived CDR1 and CDR2 are MGHDK and SYGVNS. CDR3 residues: CASIGQGEGTEAFF. The CDR3 region has the DNA TGTGCCAGCATTGGACAGGGGGAGGGGACTGAAGCTTTCTTT.

This clone appeared a few times. The chain uses TRBV7-2 and TRBJ1-4; D is unresolved. The CDR3 sequence is 15 residues long. Trimming took 1 base from V and 3 from J, leaving 9 bases between them. Germline-derived CDR1 and CDR2 are SGHTA and FQGNSA. CDR3 in amino acids: CASSLVGGPNEKLFF. CDR3 in DNA: TGTGCCAGCAGCTTAGTTGGCGGGCCTAATGAAAAACTGTTTTTT.

This clone has more than one count but fewer than ten. V and J are TRBV7-9 and TRBJ1-2; a possible D gene is TRBD1 (6 bases). This CDR3 comprises 17 residues. V was cut by 1 base and J by 5 bases, with 20 bases left in between. In germline, CDR1 is SEHNR, CDR2 FQNEAQ (reference sequence). CDR3 DNA: TGTGCCAGCAGCTTAGTAGGAGGCGGGGGGCAGGAGTATGGCTACACCTTC. Amino acids: CASSLVGGGGQEYGYTF.

The gene calls are TRBV11-3 and TRBJ1-1; D is unclear. Trimming left V 3 bases short and J 0 bases short, with 5 bases between. Germline CDR1 SGHNT, CDR2 YENEEA. The CDR3 has 13 amino acids. CDR3 residues: CASSFDLNTEAFF. The CDR3 DNA follows: TGTGCCAGCAGCTTTGACTTGAACACTGAAGCTTTCTTT. The entire variable domain, with the rest obtained from reference TRBV11-3 and TRBJ1-1, is as follows: EAGVVQSPRYKIIEKKQPVAFWCNPISGHNTLYWYLQNLGQGPELLIRYENEEAVDDSQLPKDRFSAERLKGVDSTLKIQPAELGDSAVYLCASSFDLNTEAFFGQGTRLTVV.

This clone appeared a single time. The rearrangement uses TRBV9 and TRBJ1-2; weak D call: TRBD1 (5 bases). Germline CDR1 and CDR2: SGDLS and YYNGEE. This CDR3 contains 15 residues. V lost 4 bases, J lost 4 bases, and 17 bases lay in between. For the CDR3, the DNA is TGTGCCAGCAGCCTCGGGGGGGTAGTAGGCTATGGCTACACCTTC. It yields the protein CASSLGGVVGYGYTF.

Here the CDR3 DNA reads TGTGCCACGCAGGGGGCTTGGGACACTGAAGCTTTCTTT. It translates to CATQGAWDTEAFF. V usage is TRBV7-8 and J usage is TRBJ1-1; 8 positions agree with TRBD1. CDR1 is SGHVS, CDR2 FQNEAQ, per germline. This CDR3 is built from 13 residues. Trimming cost V 10 bases and J 3 bases; bases outside gene matches: 7.

This clone was recorded a few times. V is TRBV7-2 and J is TRBJ1-2; tentative D call: TRBD1 (6 bases). V lost 4 bases and J lost 7, with 19 bases in between. Germline V CDR1 and CDR2: SGHTA, FQGNSA. The CDR3 sequence is 15 residues long. This chain's CDR3 is CASSYRDQTRGGYTF. In nucleotides, the CDR3 is TGTGCCAGCAGCTACAGGGACCAGACAAGGGGTGGCTACACCTTC.

Only one count was recorded for this clone. V usage is TRBV5-1 and J usage is TRBJ2-1, with D possibly matching TRBD2 (5 bases). From germline, CDR1 is SGHRS and CDR2 YFSETQ. Trimming removed 4 bases at V and 5 bases at J, with 13 bases between. There are 14 residues in the CDR3. CDR3 sequence: CASSRLSTNNEQFF. Written as DNA, the CDR3 is TGCGCCAGCAGCAGACTATCTACTAACAATGAGCAGTTCTTC.

V and J are TRBV18 and TRBJ2-7, with 7 bases identical to TRBD2. Per germline, CDR1 KGHSH and CDR2 LQKENI. This CDR3 has 16 amino acids. The junction had 11 bases not matched to a gene; V was cut back by 3 bases and J by 3 bases. CDR3 in amino acids: CASSPSGGRDGYEQYF. The CDR3 bases are TGTGCCAGCTCACCGTCGGGGGGTCGAGACGGCTACGAGCAGTACTTC.

This clone has only a few counts. For the CDR3, the DNA is TGTGCCAGCAGCCAGACACTGAACACTGAAGCTTTCTTT. It encodes CASSQTLNTEAFF. V is TRBV4-2 and J is TRBJ1-1; D gene unclear. Trimming pared 3 bases from V and 0 bases from J, leaving 5 bases between. This CDR3 contains 13 residues. Germline CDR1 and CDR2: LGHNA and YNFKEQ.

V and J are TRBV4-3 and TRBJ2-1; weak D call: TRBD2 (6 bases). The CDR3 spans 14 residues. Trimming removed 0 bases at V and 7 bases at J, with 10 bases between. CDR1 and CDR2 from the germline V gene are LGHNA and YSLEER. DNA of the CDR3: TGCGCCAGCAGCCAAGATCAGGAGGGAAATGAGCAGTTCTTC. Protein: CASSQDQEGNEQFF.

The gene calls are TRBV7-4 and TRBJ2-4; D possibly corresponds to TRBD1 (6 bases). Germline values: CDR1 SGHVT, CDR2 SQSDAQ. Trimming cost V 3 bases and J 0 bases, with 18 bases left between them. The CDR3 consists of 18 residues. CDR3 loop: CASSLETPGVLAKNIQYF. The CDR3 DNA is TGTGCCAGCAGCTTGGAAACACCAGGGGTTCTAGCCAAAAACATTCAGTACTTC. The whole variable domain, remainder taken from reference TRBV7-4 and TRBJ2-4, is GAGVSQSPRYKVAKRGRDVALRCDSISGHVTLYWYRQTLGQGSEVLTYSQSDAQRDKSGRPSGRFSAERPERSVSTLKIQRTEQGDSAVYLCASSLETPGVLAKNIQYFGAGTRLSVL.

The chain is built from TRBV7-6 and TRBJ2-1; D ambiguous. The CDR3 spans 12 residues. Germline lookup yields CDR1 SGHVS and CDR2 FNYEAQ. V was pared by 5 bases and J by 5 bases, with 7 bases between. The CDR3 DNA follows: TGTGCCAGCAGCCTTGGAGACAATGAGCAGTTCTTC. Its translation is CASSLGDNEQFF.

The chain joins TRBV7-9 to TRBJ2-1; 10 nucleotides align to TRBD2. The V gene end was trimmed by 5 bases and the J gene end by 6 bases; junction bases not matched to a gene: 7. CDR3 length equals 15 residues. Germline CDR1 is SEHNR and CDR2 is FQNEAQ (reference sequence). CDR3 DNA sequence: TGTGCCAGCAGCCCGATAGCGGGGGGCCCCAATGAGCAGTTCTTC. Translating gives CASSPIAGGPNEQFF.